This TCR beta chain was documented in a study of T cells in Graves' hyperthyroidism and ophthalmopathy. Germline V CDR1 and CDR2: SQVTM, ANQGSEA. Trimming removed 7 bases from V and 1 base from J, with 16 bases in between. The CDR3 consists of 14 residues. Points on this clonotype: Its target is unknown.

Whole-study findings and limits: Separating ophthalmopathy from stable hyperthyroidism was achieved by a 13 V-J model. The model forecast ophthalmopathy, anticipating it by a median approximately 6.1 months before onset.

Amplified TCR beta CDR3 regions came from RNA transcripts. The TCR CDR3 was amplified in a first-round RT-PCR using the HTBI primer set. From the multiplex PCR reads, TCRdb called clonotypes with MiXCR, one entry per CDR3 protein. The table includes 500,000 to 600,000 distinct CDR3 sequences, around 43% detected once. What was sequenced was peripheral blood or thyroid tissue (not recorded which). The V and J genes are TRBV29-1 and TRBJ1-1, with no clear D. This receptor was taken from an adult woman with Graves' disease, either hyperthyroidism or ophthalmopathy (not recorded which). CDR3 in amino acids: CSASRRSPNTEAFF. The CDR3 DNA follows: TGCAGCGCCTCGCGGAGGAGCCCGAACACTGAAGCTTTCTTT.